Listed below are T cell receptor beta chains from one sample, sequenced in a study of response to subunit inactivated influenza vaccine. One entry per CDR3 protein results from TCRdb running MiXCR on the RT-PCR reads. In the table there are about 570,000 distinct CDR3 sequences, 11% of which are singletons. The same data also contributed to another study, on T cells expressing NK-cell markers.

The sample consisted of PBMCs from blood, taken on the day of vaccination. The source of these receptors is a man between 45 and 60 years old who received an inactivated influenza vaccine. The CDR3 runs from the conserved cysteine through the conserved F or W. D genes are given only for firm matches. Size is omitted from some rows. Given values are once, few, many or a class for expanded clones.

D gene	V gene	clone size	J gene	CDR3 DNA	CDR3 protein
.	TRBV29-1	many	TRBJ2-7	TGCAGCGTCAGACTGAGCTCCTACGAGCAGTACTTC	CSVRLSSYEQYF
.	TRBV5-1	.	TRBJ1-1	TGCGCCAGCAGCTTGGAGTTTGCAGGGGCGCGTAACACTGAAGCTTTCTTT	CASSLEFAGARNTEAFF
.	TRBV7-2	few	TRBJ1-6	TGTGCCAGCAGCCCGCGGCCTAATTCACCCCTCCACTTT	CASSPRPNSPLHF
.	TRBV4-3	.	TRBJ2-6	TGCGCCAGCAGCCAAGATTATAGAGGGGCCAACGTCCTGACTTTC	CASSQDYRGANVLTF
.	TRBV12-3/TRBV12-4	few	TRBJ1-1	TGTGCCAGCAGTTTAAGTCAGATGAACACTGAAGCTTTCTTT	CASSLSQMNTEAFF
TRBD2	TRBV20-1	.	TRBJ2-3	TGCAGTGCTAGGCCCTATGGGAGGGGAATAACAGATACGCAGTATTTT	CSARPYGRGITDTQYF
.	TRBV29-1	.	TRBJ2-3	TGCAGCGTTGACCCGGGGGCTGTCACAGATACGCAGTATTTT	CSVDPGAVTDTQYF
TRBD1	TRBV18	few	TRBJ1-1	TGTGCCAGCTCCCCTTCACAGGGGAGAGCTGAAGCTTTCTTT	CASSPSQGRAEAFF
.	TRBV18	.	TRBJ2-1	TGTGCCAGCTCACCCTCACTAGAGAACAATGAGCAGTTCTTC	CASSPSLENNEQFF
.	TRBV29-1	few	TRBJ1-2	TGCAGCGTTGAACCCCAGCGTGTTTACTATGGCTACACCTTC	CSVEPQRVYYGYTF
TRBD2	TRBV12-3/TRBV12-4	.	TRBJ2-5	TGTGCCAGCAGTCCTCTAGCGGGGGGACAAGAGACCCAGTACTTC	CASSPLAGGQETQYF
TRBD2	TRBV3-1	.	TRBJ2-4	TGTGCCAGCAGCCAAACGACTAGCGGGACTCGGTACTTC	CASSQTTSGTRYF
TRBD1	TRBV15	.	TRBJ1-5	TGTGCCACCAGCAGTCCCGACAGGGGGGGACCTTATAGCAATCAGCCCCAGCATTTT	CATSSPDRGGPYSNQPQHF
TRBD1	TRBV5-1	few	TRBJ2-7	TGCGCCAGCAGCAAGGCCCGGACAGGGAGCCACGAGCAGTACTTC	CASSKARTGSHEQYF
.	TRBV6-2/TRBV6-3	few	TRBJ2-1	TGTGCCAGCAGTTACTCGGCTAGCAGGGTATACAATGAGCAGTTCTTC	CASSYSASRVYNEQFF
TRBD2	TRBV7-8	.	TRBJ2-1	TGTGCCAGCAGCTTTCTCTCCCTAGCGGGCCTCAATGAGCAGTTCTTC	CASSFLSLAGLNEQFF
TRBD2	TRBV12-3/TRBV12-4	few	TRBJ2-7	TGTGCCAGCAGCCGCTTCGGGGGAGGGGTATCCTACGAGCAGTACTTC	CASSRFGGGVSYEQYF
TRBD1	TRBV5-5	.	TRBJ2-7	TGTGCCAGCAGCTGGGGACAGGTTTCCTACGAGCAGTACTTC	CASSWGQVSYEQYF
TRBD2	TRBV27	.	TRBJ2-1	TGTGCCAGCAGTCCAACCGGGACTAGCGGCTTTACCCAGCAGTTCTTC	CASSPTGTSGFTQQFF
TRBD1	TRBV4-2	many	TRBJ2-5	TGTGCCAGCAGCCAAGATAGAGCGACAGGGAGAACGACCCAGTACTTC	CASSQDRATGRTTQYF
.	TRBV21-1	.	TRBJ2-2	TGTGCCAGCAGCCCTCGACAGCGTCCTCCCGCCGGGGAGCTGTTTTTT	CASSPRQRPPAGELFF
TRBD2	TRBV4-3	few	TRBJ2-3	TGCGCCAGCAGCCAAGAGCCGGGAGGTTTAGATACGCAGTATTTT	CASSQEPGGLDTQYF
.	TRBV4-3	.	TRBJ2-3	TGCGCCAGCAGCCAAGATATGAAACCCACAGATACGCAGTATTTT	CASSQDMKPTDTQYF
.	TRBV4-1	few	TRBJ2-6	TGCGCCAGCAGCCAAGTCAGGAGCTCTGGGGCCAACGTCCTGACTTTC	CASSQVRSSGANVLTF
TRBD1	TRBV12-3/TRBV12-4	.	TRBJ2-5	TGTGCCAGCAGTCAACAAGACAGGGGCAGGGAGACCCAGTACTTC	CASSQQDRGRETQYF
.	TRBV2	.	TRBJ1-1	TGTGCCAGCAGTGAAGCTGGCAGCCTGAACACTGAAGCTTTCTTT	CASSEAGSLNTEAFF
.	TRBV12-3/TRBV12-4	.	TRBJ2-3	TGTGCCAGCAGTTTAGGTTCACAGTATCATACGCAGTATTTT	CASSLGSQYHTQYF
TRBD1	TRBV27	many	TRBJ1-4	TGCGCCAGCAGCCGACAGGGGGGCGAAAAACTGTTTTTT	CASSRQGGEKLFF
.	TRBV12-3/TRBV12-4	few	TRBJ2-7	TGTGCCAGCAGTCTCCAGATCTACGAGCAGTACTTC	CASSLQIYEQYF
.	TRBV14	.	TRBJ2-7	TGTGCCAGCAGCCGAGGGACTGTAGGCTACGAGCAGTACTTC	CASSRGTVGYEQYF
TRBD1	TRBV4-3	.	TRBJ1-1	TGCGCCAGCAGCCAAGGTCAGGGGGCCCCAGGAGCTTTCTTT	CASSQGQGAPGAFF
TRBD1	TRBV12-3/TRBV12-4	.	TRBJ2-7	TGTGCCAGCAGTACCAGGACAGGGGGCGCCTACGAGCAGTACTTC	CASSTRTGGAYEQYF
.	TRBV5-1	.	TRBJ2-1	TGCGCCAGCAGCACGGAGGGCCATAGCAGCAATGAGCAGTTCTTC	CASSTEGHSSNEQFF
.	TRBV6-5	.	TRBJ2-7	TGTGCCAGCAGTTACTCAATGTGGTACGAGCAGTACTTC	CASSYSMWYEQYF
.	TRBV5-1	many	TRBJ1-1	TGCGCCAGCAGCTTGGTTGGCAGCGCGAACACTGAAGCTTTCTTT	CASSLVGSANTEAFF
TRBD1	TRBV10-2	.	TRBJ2-3	TGCGCCAGCGGACAGGGATTGAGGAGAGATACGCAGTATTTT	CASGQGLRRDTQYF
.	TRBV5-1	.	TRBJ2-5	TGCGCCAGAAGCTTGCAGGCCCCAAAGTGGGAGACCCAGTACTTC	CARSLQAPKWETQYF
.	TRBV5-1	.	TRBJ1-2	TGCGCCAGCAGCAAGGAGGCAGGGACCCACTTGGGTGGCTACACCTTC	CASSKEAGTHLGGYTF
TRBD2	TRBV29-1	many	TRBJ2-5	TGCAGCGCTACATCGGCTAGCGGGGCGGAGACCCAGTACTTC	CSATSASGAETQYF